One sample yielded the 29 T cell receptor beta chains listed below, sequenced in a study of shared clonotypes between healthy human individuals (TCRdb year 2020). Library preparation employed the immunoSEQ multiplex PCR assay. The immuneACCESS repertoire file appears here via TCRdb, limited to in-frame rearrangements. These files lack a portion of the clones; in checked studies, under half of the deficit traces to unresolved V genes, and the cause of the others is not known. Present in this sample are about 520,000 clones, about 85% of which were seen just once. The ten most abundant clones make up 9.5% to 15% of the sample. The sequenced sample consisted of PBMCs. These receptors all come from a woman aged 40 to 50 in good health. Some clones in this sample may be carry-over from other donors' samples.

This clone showed up just a few times. The rearrangement uses TRBV28 and TRBJ1-3, with D unclear. The CDR3 runs 14 residues. V lost 6 bases to trimming and J lost 2 bases, with 11 bases between them. Per germline, CDR1 MDHEN and CDR2 SYDVKM. CDR3 coding DNA: TGTGCCAGCAGGTCCCGAGAGCCTGGAAACACCATATATTTT. The encoded protein is CASRSREPGNTIYF.

This clone turned up a few times. This chain uses TRBV7-8 with TRBJ2-7, with D hard to call. This CDR3 region has 13 residues. The V gene's germline CDR1 is SGHVS and CDR2 FQNEAQ. Trimming removed 2 bases at V and 3 bases at J, with 8 bases between. The CDR3 protein is CASSLTGLYEQYF. The CDR3 DNA follows: TGTGCCAGCAGCTTAACGGGCCTCTACGAGCAGTACTTC. Together with reference TRBV7-8 and TRBJ2-7, the CDR3 gives the full variable domain: GAGVSQSPRYKVAKRGQDVALRCDPISGHVSLFWYQQALGQGPEFLTYFQNEAQLDKSGLPSDRFFAERPEGSVSTLKIQRTQQEDSAVYLCASSLTGLYEQYFGPGTRLTVT.

CDR3 sequence: CAISEGGFGNTIYF. The CDR3 DNA is TGTGCCATCAGTGAGGGTGGTTTTGGAAACACCATATATTTT. The chain carries TRBV10-3 and TRBJ1-3; D unresolved. The CDR3 has 14 amino acids. V lost 2 bases to trimming and J lost 3 bases, with 8 bases between them. The germline V gene has CDR1 ENHRY and CDR2 SYGVKD.

The chain is built from TRBV5-8 and TRBJ2-2; 10 nucleotides line up with TRBD1. Trimming cost V 5 bases and J 5 bases; bases outside gene matches: 9. The germline CDR1 and CDR2 sequences are SGHTS and YDEGEE. The CDR3 sequence is 16 residues long. The CDR3 reads CASRTPGQGNTGELFF. CDR3 DNA: TGTGCCAGCAGGACACCGGGACAGGGGAATACCGGGGAGCTGTTTTTT. Full variable domain (outside the CDR3, taken from reference TRBV5-8 and TRBJ2-2): EAGVTQSPTHLIKTRGQQATLRCSPISGHTSVYWYQQALGLGLQFLLWYDEGEERNRGNFPPRFSGRQFPNYSSELNVNALELEDSALYLCASRTPGQGNTGELFFGEGSRLTVL.

This clone was seen only a few times. The rearrangement joins TRBV7-2 to TRBJ2-7; a weak D match, TRBD1 (7 bases). The ends were cut back, 7 bases at V and 2 bases at J, with 15 bases in the middle. The V gene's germline CDR1 is SGHTA and CDR2 FQGNSA. This CDR3 comprises 14 residues. The CDR3 here is CASIPRGTAYEQYF. CDR3 coding DNA: TGTGCCAGCATTCCCCGGGGGACAGCCTACGAGCAGTACTTC. The full variable domain, its missing parts supplied by reference TRBV7-2 and TRBJ2-7, is GAGVSQSPSNKVTEKGKDVELRCDPISGHTALYWYRQSLGQGLEFLIYFQGNSAPDKSGLPSDRFSAERTGGSVSTLTIQRTQQEDSAVYLCASIPRGTAYEQYFGPGTRLTVT.

The chain recombines TRBV30 with TRBJ2-7; 8 nucleotides align to TRBD2. The J segment lost 1 base and the V segment lost 5 bases, leaving 10 bases of the junction unmatched. Germline CDR1 reads GTSNPN; CDR2 reads SVGIG (reference sequence). The CDR3 is 15 residues long. The CDR3 DNA reads TGTGCCTGGGCGATCCCGGGACTAGTGTCCTACGAGCAGTACTTC. This gives the protein CAWAIPGLVSYEQYF. The whole variable domain, filled in from reference TRBV30 and TRBJ2-7, reads SQTIHQWPATLVQPVGSPLSLECTVEGTSNPNLYWYRQAAGRGLQLLFYSVGIGQISSEVPQNLSASRPQDRQFILSSKKLLLSDSGFYLCAWAIPGLVSYEQYFGPGTRLTVT.

The chain combines TRBV6-4 with TRBJ2-3; D is perhaps TRBD2 (6 bases). Germline loops: CDR1 MRHNA, CDR2 SNTAGT. Trimming stripped 4 bases from V and 3 bases from J, with 17 bases between. The CDR3 loop spans 16 amino acids. CDR3 sequence (DNA): TGTGCCAGCAGTGCCTCCGCGGCTAGCGATACAGATACGCAGTATTTT. It is translated as CASSASAASDTDTQYF.

This clone was seen many times. The chain combines TRBV25-1 with TRBJ1-1, with 8 bases that match TRBD1. Germline CDR1 is MGHDK and CDR2 is SYGVNS. The trim removed 2 bases at V and 4 bases at J, leaving 12 bases unmatched. The CDR3 extends over 17 amino acids. The CDR3 DNA reads TGTGCCAGCAGTGAACCCCGGACAGGGCAAGGTTCCACTGAAGCTTTCTTT. Amino acid sequence: CASSEPRTGQGSTEAFF. The full variable domain, completed using reference TRBV25-1 and TRBJ1-1, is EADIYQTPRYLVIGTGKKITLECSQTMGHDKMYWYQQDPGMELHLIHYSYGVNSTEKGDLSSESTVSRIRTEHFPLTLESARPSHTSQYLCASSEPRTGQGSTEAFFGQGTRLTVV.

About this clone: A single base is all that separates this from a far larger clone, so a read error is likely. The genes are TRBV27 and TRBJ1-2; 8 nucleotides align to TRBD1. The CDR3 has 15 residues. Germline V gene lookup returns CDR1 MNHEY and CDR2 SMNVEV (reference sequence). J was trimmed by 2 bases and V by 5 bases; bases with no gene match: 7. CDR3 amino acids: CASSPRQGWNYGYTF. The DNA for the CDR3 is TGTGCCAGCAGTCCGAGACAGGGGTGGAACTATGGCTACACCTTC.

V and J are TRBV11-2 and TRBJ2-7, with D hard to call. The CDR3 consists of 13 residues. With 7 bases removed from V and 4 bases from J, the gap between germline ends came to 14 bases. Germline assignment: CDR1 SGHAT and CDR2 FQNNGV. The CDR3 sequence is CASIAGLGYEQYF. CDR3 nucleotide sequence: TGTGCCAGCATCGCTGGCCTTGGGTACGAGCAGTACTTC.

The chain links TRBV27 to TRBJ2-1; the D is unclear. V lost 3 bases, J lost 0 bases, and 12 bases lay in between. This CDR3 region has 16 residues. Germline V gene sequence: CDR1 MNHEY, CDR2 SMNVEV (reference sequence). CDR3 protein: CASSFQMTLSYNEQFF. The CDR3 DNA reads TGTGCCAGCAGTTTCCAAATGACCCTCTCCTACAATGAGCAGTTCTTC.

V gene TRBV2 combines with J gene TRBJ2-2; D perhaps matches TRBD1 (6 bases). CDR1 SNHLY and CDR2 FYNNEI come from the germline V gene. Between the trimmed V and J ends, which lost 8 bases and 4 bases, there was a span of 20 bases. The CDR3 runs to 16 residues. CDR3 region: CASSRAGVGLTGELFF. CDR3 in DNA: TGTGCCAGCTCCAGGGCAGGGGTCGGTCTCACCGGGGAGCTGTTTTTT.

This clone was seen once. The V gene is TRBV4-2, the J gene TRBJ2-1; 9 bases agree with TRBD2. V dropped 1 base and J dropped 6; count of bases not matched to a gene: 4. This CDR3 region has 15 residues. Looked up from germline, CDR1 is LGHNA and CDR2 is YNFKEQ. The CDR3: CASSQVGTSFNEQFF. The CDR3 DNA reads TGTGCCAGCAGCCAAGTAGGGACTAGCTTCAATGAGCAGTTCTTC.

This clone was found a few times. The J gene is TRBJ2-1, the V gene TRBV2, with TRBD2 identical over 10 bases. The CDR3 runs to 15 residues. The germline gives CDR1 SNHLY, CDR2 FYNNEI. V lost 10 bases to trimming and J lost 4 bases; unmatched junction nucleotides: 10. DNA of the CDR3: TGTGCCATCCTCCTGACTAGCGGGCCTTACAATGAGCAGTTCTTC. It encodes CAILLTSGPYNEQFF.

J is TRBJ2-7 and V is TRBV28; D possibly corresponds to TRBD2 (6 bases). Germline V lookup: CDR1 MDHEN, CDR2 SYDVKM. The CDR3 loop spans 12 amino acids. CDR3 sequence (DNA): TGTGCTTCCGGGCGGGGAACCTACGAGCAGTACTTC. It encodes CASGRGTYEQYF. The entire variable domain, with the rest obtained from reference TRBV28 and TRBJ2-7, is as follows: DVKVTQSSRYLVKRTGEKVFLECVQDMDHENMFWYRQDPGLGLRLIYFSYDVKMKEKGDIPEGYSVSREKKERFSLILESASTNQTSMYLCASGRGTYEQYFGPGTRLTVT.

About this clone itself: This likely traces to a read error, being one base from a far larger clone. The sample holds other DNA sequences that translate to the same CDR3. The gene calls are TRBV4-1 and TRBJ1-5; no reliable D call. V was cut by 2 bases and J by 4 bases, with 6 bases left in between. The CDR3 extends over 13 amino acids. Germline V gene lookup returns CDR1 MGHRA and CDR2 YSYEKL. CDR3 nucleotide sequence: TGCGCCAGCAGCCAACAGGTAAATCAGCCCCAGCATTTT. This codes for CASSQQVNQPQHF.

V gene TRBV7-2 combines with J gene TRBJ2-7, with D possibly matching TRBD2 (6 bases). CDR1 SGHTA and CDR2 FQGNSA come from the germline V gene. The CDR3 has 15 amino acids. With 1 base removed from V and 3 bases from J, the gap between germline ends came to 13 bases. As DNA, the CDR3 is TGTGCCAGCAGCTTAGGTCAGGGAGGACTCTACGAGCAGTACTTC. This translates into CASSLGQGGLYEQYF.

J is TRBJ2-3 and V is TRBV28; TRBD2 aligns across 14 bases. CDR1 MDHEN and CDR2 SYDVKM come from the germline V gene. J gave up 3 bases and V 4 bases, and 6 bases lay outside the gene matches. The CDR3 is 17 amino acids. CDR3 sequence reads: CASSSGTSGSGTDTQYF. CDR3 in DNA: TGTGCCAGCAGTTCCGGGACTAGCGGGAGTGGGACAGATACGCAGTATTTT.

The chain has TRBV6-5 and TRBJ1-3; D not resolved. From germline, CDR1 is MNHEY and CDR2 SVGAGI. Deletions cut 0 bases from V and 0 bases from J, with 6 bases between. The CDR3 sequence is 15 residues long. This CDR3 is CASSYSYSSGNTIYF. DNA for the CDR3: TGTGCCAGCAGTTACTCATACAGCTCTGGAAACACCATATATTTT.

The V and J genes are TRBV28 and TRBJ1-5; D is perhaps TRBD1 (6 bases). Deletions cut 2 bases from V and 3 bases from J, with 8 bases between. Looked up from germline, CDR1 is MDHEN and CDR2 is SYDVKM. CDR3 length: 14 amino acids. The CDR3 loop reads CASSLQGPNQPQHF. CDR3 DNA sequence: TGTGCCAGCAGTTTACAGGGGCCCAATCAGCCCCAGCATTTT. The full variable domain, with the rest looked up from reference TRBV28 and TRBJ1-5, is DVKVTQSSRYLVKRTGEKVFLECVQDMDHENMFWYRQDPGLGLRLIYFSYDVKMKEKGDIPEGYSVSREKKERFSLILESASTNQTSMYLCASSLQGPNQPQHFGDGTRLSIL.

J is TRBJ2-5 and V is TRBV7-3, with D unclear. The ends were cut back, 5 bases at V and 5 bases at J, with 12 bases in the middle. The CDR3 extends over 13 amino acids. CDR1 and CDR2 (germline): SGHTA, FQGTGA. CDR3 region: CASSPGGGETQYF. The CDR3 DNA is TGTGCCAGCAGCCCCGGTGGTGGGGAGACCCAGTACTTC.

The chain carries TRBV11-2 and TRBJ1-2; D is uncertain. V lost 1 base and J 4 bases, leaving 13 bases between the germline ends. Germline assignment: CDR1 SGHAT and CDR2 FQNNGV. This CDR3 comprises 15 residues. The DNA for the CDR3 is TGTGCCAGCAGCTTAGGGTCGGGGAATCCCTATGGCTACACCTTC. Amino acids: CASSLGSGNPYGYTF. Together with reference TRBV11-2 and TRBJ1-2, the CDR3 gives the full variable domain: EAGVAQSPRYKIIEKRQSVAFWCNPISGHATLYWYQQILGQGPKLLIQFQNNGVVDDSQLPKDRFSAERLKGVDSTLKIQPAKLEDSAVYLCASSLGSGNPYGYTFGSGTRLTVV.

The chain recombines TRBV11-2 with TRBJ2-7; no clear D. From germline, CDR1 is SGHAT and CDR2 FQNNGV. The CDR3 loop spans 15 amino acids. Trimming took 4 bases from V and 3 from J, leaving 16 bases between them. The CDR3 region has the DNA TGTGCCAGCAGCTCTCCCCAACGGAATTTCTACGAGCAGTACTTC. This translates into CASSSPQRNFYEQYF.

As to this clone: A far larger clone is one nucleotide away, so this likely arose from a read error. No conserved phenylalanine or tryptophan is present at the end of the CDR3, so a read error is the likely explanation. The limits of the CDR3 on the DNA are not certain, so only TCRdb's listed CDR3 is given. The chain links TRBV6-1 to TRBJ2-3. Germline V gene data show CDR1 as MNHNS and CDR2 as SASEGT. The CDR3 is 13 residues long, ends included. CDR3 loop: CASSEGKGTRGNS.

The V call is TRBV12-2, the J call TRBJ1-3. TRBV12-2 is a pseudogene. CDR3 length: 16 residues. The CDR3: CASRLAVAVDGNTIYF. CDR3 in DNA: TGTGCAAGTCGCTTAGCGGTGGCAGTGGATGGAAACACCATATATTTT.

Only a few counts were recorded for this clone. This chain joins TRBV7-9 and TRBJ2-7; 9 nucleotides line up with TRBD2. The germline V gene has CDR1 SEHNR and CDR2 FQNEAQ (reference sequence). The junction had 11 bases not matched to a gene; V was cut back by 10 bases and J by 1 base. The CDR3 sequence is 15 residues long. The CDR3 DNA is TGTGCCACCAATCCGACTAGCGGCCTATCCTACGAGCAGTACTTC. Translation gives CATNPTSGLSYEQYF.

The V and J genes are TRBV4-2 and TRBJ2-3; D uncertain. V was pared by 4 bases and J by 2 bases, with 16 bases between. Germline V gene lookup returns CDR1 LGHNA and CDR2 YNFKEQ. This CDR3 has 16 residues. CDR3 sequence: CASSPLPERNTDTQYF. Written as DNA, the CDR3 is TGTGCCAGCAGCCCCCTCCCGGAGCGCAACACAGATACGCAGTATTTT.

About this clone: It is likely a read error: a sequence one base away is far more abundant. This rearrangement joins TRBV7-8 to TRBJ1-4; unclear D gene. Germline CDR1 SGHVS, CDR2 FQNEAQ. The CDR3 consists of 12 residues. This chain's CDR3 is CDSSLLGEKLFF. The CDR3 DNA reads TGTGACAGCAGCCTACTCGGTGAAAAACTGTTTTTT.

This CDR3 is CASSERGGGGETQYF. CDR3 coding DNA: TGTGCCAGCAGCGAAAGAGGCGGGGGTGGAGAGACCCAGTACTTC. V gene TRBV9 combines with J gene TRBJ2-5; 7 positions agree with TRBD2. Germline V gives CDR1 SGDLS, CDR2 YYNGEE. This CDR3 region has 15 residues. V lost 3 bases, J lost 4 bases, and 9 bases stayed unmatched.